A selection of T cell receptor beta chains follows, all from one sample in a study of blood T cell repertoires in COVID-19. TCRdb keeps only in-frame clones here, not all; method: immunoSEQ multiplex PCR. Here the sample spans more than 200,000 clones, roughly 80% being singletons. Sample: peripheral blood. The source is a man aged 45-60 years with active or convalescent COVID-19. CDR3s include the opening cysteine and the closing phenylalanine or tryptophan. Fields, in order: J gene, D gene, CDR3 length, V gene, clone size, CDR3 DNA, CDR3 protein. D genes are given only for firm matches. Only some rows state a clone size, as once, few, many or a class for expanded clones.

j_call: TRBJ2-6
d_call: TRBD2
cdr3_length: 18
v_call: TRBV5-4
clone_size: .
cdr3_nt: TGTGCCAGCAGCTCGGCGGGGGGCCTTGGGTCTGGGGCCAACGTCCTGACTTTC
cdr3_aa: CASSSAGGLGSGANVLTF

j_call: TRBJ2-5
d_call: .
cdr3_length: 15
v_call: TRBV28
clone_size: few
cdr3_nt: TGTGCCAGCAGTTTACGTGCCAGGATACAAGAGACCCAGTACTTC
cdr3_aa: CASSLRARIQETQYF

j_call: TRBJ1-3
d_call: TRBD1
cdr3_length: 16
v_call: TRBV5-1
clone_size: .
cdr3_nt: TGCGCCAGCAGCATGGGTCCCGGACAGGGGAGCCACACCATATATTTT
cdr3_aa: CASSMGPGQGSHTIYF

j_call: TRBJ1-5
d_call: TRBD1
cdr3_length: 13
v_call: TRBV12-3/TRBV12-4
clone_size: .
cdr3_nt: TGTGCCAGCAGCCACGGACAGGGAATTATCCAGCATTTT
cdr3_aa: CASSHGQGIIQHF

j_call: TRBJ1-2
d_call: .
cdr3_length: 10
v_call: TRBV29-1
clone_size: .
cdr3_nt: TGCAGCGTTTATAACTATGGCTACACCTTC
cdr3_aa: CSVYNYGYTF

j_call: TRBJ2-7
d_call: .
cdr3_length: 13
v_call: TRBV6-5
clone_size: .
cdr3_nt: TGTGCCAGCAAAGGCGGGGGCAGGGACGAGCAGTACTTC
cdr3_aa: CASKGGGRDEQYF

j_call: TRBJ1-4
d_call: .
cdr3_length: 15
v_call: TRBV29-1
clone_size: .
cdr3_nt: TGCAGCGTTGCAGGGGCCCAGGGACAAGGTGAAAAACTGTTTTTT
cdr3_aa: CSVAGAQGQGEKLFF

j_call: TRBJ1-1
d_call: .
cdr3_length: 16
v_call: TRBV6-5
clone_size: .
cdr3_nt: TGTGCCAGCAGTTACGAAGGGGCAGGTATGAACACTGAAGCTTTCTTT
cdr3_aa: CASSYEGAGMNTEAFF

j_call: TRBJ2-2
d_call: .
cdr3_length: 15
v_call: TRBV9
clone_size: .
cdr3_nt: TGTGCCAGCAGCACCCGACTAGGGTCGGGCGGGGAGCTGTTTTTT
cdr3_aa: CASSTRLGSGGELFF

j_call: TRBJ2-1
d_call: .
cdr3_length: 11
v_call: TRBV20-1
clone_size: .
cdr3_nt: TGCAGTGCTAGTCTGGCAGTAGAGCAGTTCTTC
cdr3_aa: CSASLAVEQFF

j_call: TRBJ2-7
d_call: .
cdr3_length: 9
v_call: TRBV3-1/TRBV3-2
clone_size: .
cdr3_nt: TGTGCCAGCAGCCTCTACCGGTACTTC
cdr3_aa: CASSLYRYF

j_call: TRBJ1-2
d_call: .
cdr3_length: 15
v_call: TRBV4-2
clone_size: .
cdr3_nt: TGTGCCAGCAGCCAGGCCCCAGACAGGTCCTATGGCGACACCTTC
cdr3_aa: CASSQAPDRSYGDTF

j_call: TRBJ1-2
d_call: .
cdr3_length: 14
v_call: TRBV3-1/TRBV3-2
clone_size: once
cdr3_nt: TGTGCCAGCAGCCATTACCCCGAGAACTATGGCTACACCTTC
cdr3_aa: CASSHYPENYGYTF

j_call: TRBJ1-1
d_call: .
cdr3_length: 12
v_call: TRBV29-1
clone_size: .
cdr3_nt: TGCAGCGTGGCCAGGAAGAACACTGAAGCTTTCTTT
cdr3_aa: CSVARKNTEAFF

j_call: TRBJ2-5
d_call: TRBD2
cdr3_length: 16
v_call: TRBV5-4
clone_size: .
cdr3_nt: TGTGCCAGCAGCTGGGAGGGTCCCAGGCTTCAAGAGACCCAGTACTTC
cdr3_aa: CASSWEGPRLQETQYF

j_call: TRBJ1-1
d_call: TRBD1
cdr3_length: 15
v_call: TRBV6-5
clone_size: once
cdr3_nt: TGTGCCAGCAGTCCCCGGGGACAGATGAACACTGAAGCTTTCTTT
cdr3_aa: CASSPRGQMNTEAFF

j_call: TRBJ2-1
d_call: TRBD2
cdr3_length: 14
v_call: TRBV5-1
clone_size: .
cdr3_nt: TGCGCCTCCAGGGCAGCGGGGGGCTACAATGAGCAGTTCTTC
cdr3_aa: CASRAAGGYNEQFF

j_call: TRBJ1-2
d_call: TRBD1
cdr3_length: 17
v_call: TRBV10-3
clone_size: .
cdr3_nt: TGTGCCATCAGACCGGGACAGGGATTAAGTGGCTCATATGGCTACACCTTC
cdr3_aa: CAIRPGQGLSGSYGYTF

j_call: TRBJ1-1
d_call: TRBD1
cdr3_length: 13
v_call: TRBV2
clone_size: .
cdr3_nt: TGTGCCAGCAGTAGACAGGGGGACACTGAAGCTTTCTTT
cdr3_aa: CASSRQGDTEAFF

j_call: TRBJ2-2
d_call: .
cdr3_length: 11
v_call: TRBV20-1
clone_size: .
cdr3_nt: TGCAGTGCGGAAACCAGGGGGGAGCTGTTTTTT
cdr3_aa: CSAETRGELFF

j_call: TRBJ1-1
d_call: TRBD1
cdr3_length: 14
v_call: TRBV9
clone_size: once
cdr3_nt: TGTGCCAGCAGCGCCACCCCAGACAGGGGGGCCGTCCTCTTT
cdr3_aa: CASSATPDRGAVLF

j_call: TRBJ1-6
d_call: .
cdr3_length: 15
v_call: TRBV7-2
clone_size: .
cdr3_nt: TGTGCCAGCAGCTTAGCGGGGCAATATAATTCACCCCTCCACTTT
cdr3_aa: CASSLAGQYNSPLHF

j_call: TRBJ2-7
d_call: .
cdr3_length: 14
v_call: TRBV6-2/TRBV6-3
clone_size: .
cdr3_nt: TGTGCCAGCAGCCCCGCCGGGGGGCTCTACGAGCAGTACTTC
cdr3_aa: CASSPAGGLYEQYF

j_call: TRBJ1-4
d_call: .
cdr3_length: 15
v_call: TRBV7-6
clone_size: .
cdr3_nt: TGTGCCAGCAGCACCCGGACACAAACTAATGAAAAACTGTTTTTT
cdr3_aa: CASSTRTQTNEKLFF

j_call: TRBJ2-1
d_call: TRBD2
cdr3_length: 11
v_call: TRBV20-1
clone_size: many
cdr3_nt: TGCAGTGCTAGGCAGGGACTATCGCAGTTCTTC
cdr3_aa: CSARQGLSQFF

j_call: TRBJ2-7
d_call: .
cdr3_length: 14
v_call: TRBV5-1
clone_size: once
cdr3_nt: TGCGCCAGCAGCTTGGAACAGGTTGAAAGGGGGCAGTACTTC
cdr3_aa: CASSLEQVERGQYF

j_call: TRBJ1-2
d_call: .
cdr3_length: 13
v_call: TRBV27
clone_size: .
cdr3_nt: TGTGCCAGCAGTTCTGATTGGGCAGGCGGCTACACCTTC
cdr3_aa: CASSSDWAGGYTF

j_call: TRBJ2-7
d_call: TRBD1
cdr3_length: 15
v_call: TRBV7-9
clone_size: .
cdr3_nt: TGTGCCAGCAGCTTAGTGGGGACAGGGGTCTACGAGCAGTACTTC
cdr3_aa: CASSLVGTGVYEQYF

j_call: TRBJ2-7
d_call: .
cdr3_length: 14
v_call: TRBV6-5
clone_size: .
cdr3_nt: TGTGCCAGCAGTCAGGGGCCCCAGTCCTACGAGCAGTACTTC
cdr3_aa: CASSQGPQSYEQYF

j_call: TRBJ2-7
d_call: .
cdr3_length: 14
v_call: TRBV27
clone_size: .
cdr3_nt: TGTGCCACCTCCCAATCGTATCAGAACTACGAGCAGTACTTC
cdr3_aa: CATSQSYQNYEQYF

j_call: TRBJ1-5
d_call: TRBD1
cdr3_length: 14
v_call: TRBV19
clone_size: .
cdr3_nt: TGTGCCAGTACCCTGGGACAGGGCAATCAGCCCCAGCATTTT
cdr3_aa: CASTLGQGNQPQHF

j_call: TRBJ2-2
d_call: TRBD2
cdr3_length: 15
v_call: TRBV4-3
clone_size: .
cdr3_nt: TGCGCCAGCAGCCTAGCGGGGGGCCGGAACGGGGAGCTGTTTTTT
cdr3_aa: CASSLAGGRNGELFF

j_call: TRBJ2-7
d_call: TRBD2
cdr3_length: 16
v_call: TRBV15
clone_size: .
cdr3_nt: TGTGCCACCAGCAGAGATCCGGGGGGGGCTGGGCAGGAGCAGTACTTC
cdr3_aa: CATSRDPGGAGQEQYF

j_call: TRBJ2-1
d_call: TRBD1
cdr3_length: 18
v_call: TRBV9
clone_size: .
cdr3_nt: TGTGCCAGCACCACGGGGTCCTACTCCGGGACAGGGAAAAATGAGCAGTTCTTC
cdr3_aa: CASTTGSYSGTGKNEQFF

j_call: TRBJ1-1
d_call: TRBD1
cdr3_length: 15
v_call: TRBV3-1/TRBV3-2
clone_size: .
cdr3_nt: TGTGCCAGCAGCCAGGCCGGGACAGGGAACACTGAAGCTTTCTTT
cdr3_aa: CASSQAGTGNTEAFF

j_call: TRBJ1-5
d_call: .
cdr3_length: 15
v_call: TRBV19
clone_size: few
cdr3_nt: TGTGCCAGTAGTATAGTTTGGGGGGGCAATCAGCCCCAGCATTTT
cdr3_aa: CASSIVWGGNQPQHF

j_call: TRBJ1-5
d_call: .
cdr3_length: 12
v_call: TRBV28
clone_size: few
cdr3_nt: TGTGCCAGCAAACCACGGGGATTTCCCCAGCATTTT
cdr3_aa: CASKPRGFPQHF

j_call: TRBJ2-5
d_call: .
cdr3_length: 13
v_call: TRBV11-1
clone_size: .
cdr3_nt: TGTGCCAGCAGCTCGGGACTTGAAGAGACCCAGTACTTC
cdr3_aa: CASSSGLEETQYF

j_call: TRBJ1-5
d_call: TRBD1
cdr3_length: 14
v_call: TRBV5-1
clone_size: once
cdr3_nt: TGCGCCAGCAGCACTGGACAGGGAAATCAGCCCCAGCATTTT
cdr3_aa: CASSTGQGNQPQHF

j_call: TRBJ2-5
d_call: .
cdr3_length: 15
v_call: TRBV5-1
clone_size: .
cdr3_nt: TGCGCCAGCAGCACCAACCTACAGGAGACAGAGACCCAGTACTTC
cdr3_aa: CASSTNLQETETQYF

j_call: TRBJ1-2
d_call: TRBD1
cdr3_length: 12
v_call: TRBV30
clone_size: .
cdr3_nt: TGTGCCTGGAGTGTACAGGGGTATGGCTACACCTTC
cdr3_aa: CAWSVQGYGYTF

j_call: TRBJ1-1
d_call: .
cdr3_length: 15
v_call: TRBV9
clone_size: .
cdr3_nt: TGTGCCAGCACCCCGTCGGGACACTCGAACACTGAAGCTTTCTTT
cdr3_aa: CASTPSGHSNTEAFF

j_call: TRBJ2-3
d_call: TRBD2
cdr3_length: 17
v_call: TRBV19
clone_size: once
cdr3_nt: TGTGCCAGTAGTTCCTCACTAGCGGGGCCTTTCGGAGATACGCAGTATTTT
cdr3_aa: CASSSSLAGPFGDTQYF

j_call: TRBJ1-4
d_call: TRBD1
cdr3_length: 15
v_call: TRBV5-1
clone_size: .
cdr3_nt: TGCGCCAGCAGCTGGAGGGGACAGGGGGATGAAAAACTGTTTTTT
cdr3_aa: CASSWRGQGDEKLFF

j_call: TRBJ2-1
d_call: .
cdr3_length: 15
v_call: TRBV18
clone_size: .
cdr3_nt: TGTGCCAGCTCACCAGGGGGCCCGTCCTACAATGAGCAGTTCTTC
cdr3_aa: CASSPGGPSYNEQFF

j_call: TRBJ2-1
d_call: .
cdr3_length: 13
v_call: TRBV18
clone_size: .
cdr3_nt: TGTGCCAGCTCACGCCAGGGGCGGGATGAGCAGTTCTTC
cdr3_aa: CASSRQGRDEQFF

j_call: TRBJ2-3
d_call: .
cdr3_length: 13
v_call: TRBV28
clone_size: .
cdr3_nt: TGTGCCAGCAGTCCCAGTCCTTCAGATACGCAGTATTTT
cdr3_aa: CASSPSPSDTQYF

j_call: TRBJ1-3
d_call: .
cdr3_length: 14
v_call: TRBV6-5
clone_size: once
cdr3_nt: TGTGCCAGCACCCCCGGACAGCGTGGAAACACCATATATTTT
cdr3_aa: CASTPGQRGNTIYF

j_call: TRBJ2-5
d_call: .
cdr3_length: 14
v_call: TRBV5-1
clone_size: .
cdr3_nt: TGCGCCAGCAGCTCCTCAGGGGCCCAAGAGACCCAGTACTTC
cdr3_aa: CASSSSGAQETQYF

j_call: TRBJ2-1
d_call: TRBD2
cdr3_length: 15
v_call: TRBV19
clone_size: .
cdr3_nt: TGTGCCAGTAGTATATTCGGGGGGGCTGACAATGAGCAGTTCTTC
cdr3_aa: CASSIFGGADNEQFF

j_call: TRBJ1-5
d_call: .
cdr3_length: 15
v_call: TRBV18
clone_size: .
cdr3_nt: TGTGCCAGCTCACCACCGGGGGGGAACAATCAGCCCCAGCATTTT
cdr3_aa: CASSPPGGNNQPQHF

j_call: TRBJ2-1
d_call: .
cdr3_length: 13
v_call: TRBV19
clone_size: .
cdr3_nt: TGTGCCAGTAGTACACAGGGTCGCGATGAGCAGTTCTTC
cdr3_aa: CASSTQGRDEQFF

j_call: TRBJ2-2
d_call: .
cdr3_length: 13
v_call: TRBV11-2
clone_size: .
cdr3_nt: TGTGCCAGCAGCCGGGTGAACACCGGGGAGCTGTTTTTT
cdr3_aa: CASSRVNTGELFF

j_call: TRBJ2-2
d_call: TRBD2
cdr3_length: 15
v_call: TRBV5-1
clone_size: .
cdr3_nt: TGCGCCAGCAGCCCCGTTAGCGGGGGCAACGGGGAGCTGTTTTTT
cdr3_aa: CASSPVSGGNGELFF

j_call: TRBJ2-2
d_call: TRBD2
cdr3_length: 14
v_call: TRBV10-3
clone_size: .
cdr3_nt: TGTGCCATCATGGCGGGGGGGCACACCGGGGAGCTGTTTTTT
cdr3_aa: CAIMAGGHTGELFF